This T cell receptor (beta chain) was sequenced in a study of T cell changes during pregnancy in multiple sclerosis (dated by TCRdb to the late 2010s). Concerning the study at large: The study looked at changes in the T cell repertoire across pregnancy in women with multiple sclerosis.

Of note for this clone: Its binding antigen is unknown. No base quality information exists; no much larger clone differs at one position.

Library generation was performed with the immunoSEQ multiplex PCR assay. What TCRdb holds here is the immuneACCESS table cut down to in-frame rearrangements. Part of the clones is not present; checked against another copy, under half of the missing clones reflect an unresolved V gene, and the others are unexplained. The sample records tens of thousands of clones, roughly 90% of which are singletons. Around 0.81% of the sample belongs to the ten largest clones. This TCR was recovered from a female donor with multiple sclerosis, enrolled in a pregnancy study. The sample consisted of peripheral blood, taken before pregnancy.

DNA sequence: TGTGCCAGCTCGGCGCAGGACATATACAATGAGCAGTTCTTC. Translated, this is CASSAQDIYNEQFF. The V gene is TRBV18 and the J gene is TRBJ2-1, with TRBD1 perhaps the D gene, on 5 matching bases. The germline V gene supplies CDR1 KGHSH and CDR2 LQKENI. Including cysteine and phenylalanine, the CDR3 has 14 amino acids. The kept DNA is CDR3 alone, 42 bases in frame from the first base. The V end loses 6 bases and the J end loses 4 bases, and a stretch of 13 bases separates them.